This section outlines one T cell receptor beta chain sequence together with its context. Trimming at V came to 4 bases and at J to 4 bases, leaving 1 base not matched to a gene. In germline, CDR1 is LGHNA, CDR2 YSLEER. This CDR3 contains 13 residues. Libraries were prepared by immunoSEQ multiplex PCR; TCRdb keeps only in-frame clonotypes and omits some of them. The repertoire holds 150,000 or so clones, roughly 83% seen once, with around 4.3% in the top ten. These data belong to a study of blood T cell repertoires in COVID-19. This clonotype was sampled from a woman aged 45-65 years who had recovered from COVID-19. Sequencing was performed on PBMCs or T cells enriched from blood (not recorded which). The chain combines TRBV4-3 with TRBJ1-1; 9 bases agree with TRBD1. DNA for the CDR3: TGCGCCAGCAGCCTGACAGGGGGCACTGAAGCTTTCTTT. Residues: CASSLTGGTEAFF.